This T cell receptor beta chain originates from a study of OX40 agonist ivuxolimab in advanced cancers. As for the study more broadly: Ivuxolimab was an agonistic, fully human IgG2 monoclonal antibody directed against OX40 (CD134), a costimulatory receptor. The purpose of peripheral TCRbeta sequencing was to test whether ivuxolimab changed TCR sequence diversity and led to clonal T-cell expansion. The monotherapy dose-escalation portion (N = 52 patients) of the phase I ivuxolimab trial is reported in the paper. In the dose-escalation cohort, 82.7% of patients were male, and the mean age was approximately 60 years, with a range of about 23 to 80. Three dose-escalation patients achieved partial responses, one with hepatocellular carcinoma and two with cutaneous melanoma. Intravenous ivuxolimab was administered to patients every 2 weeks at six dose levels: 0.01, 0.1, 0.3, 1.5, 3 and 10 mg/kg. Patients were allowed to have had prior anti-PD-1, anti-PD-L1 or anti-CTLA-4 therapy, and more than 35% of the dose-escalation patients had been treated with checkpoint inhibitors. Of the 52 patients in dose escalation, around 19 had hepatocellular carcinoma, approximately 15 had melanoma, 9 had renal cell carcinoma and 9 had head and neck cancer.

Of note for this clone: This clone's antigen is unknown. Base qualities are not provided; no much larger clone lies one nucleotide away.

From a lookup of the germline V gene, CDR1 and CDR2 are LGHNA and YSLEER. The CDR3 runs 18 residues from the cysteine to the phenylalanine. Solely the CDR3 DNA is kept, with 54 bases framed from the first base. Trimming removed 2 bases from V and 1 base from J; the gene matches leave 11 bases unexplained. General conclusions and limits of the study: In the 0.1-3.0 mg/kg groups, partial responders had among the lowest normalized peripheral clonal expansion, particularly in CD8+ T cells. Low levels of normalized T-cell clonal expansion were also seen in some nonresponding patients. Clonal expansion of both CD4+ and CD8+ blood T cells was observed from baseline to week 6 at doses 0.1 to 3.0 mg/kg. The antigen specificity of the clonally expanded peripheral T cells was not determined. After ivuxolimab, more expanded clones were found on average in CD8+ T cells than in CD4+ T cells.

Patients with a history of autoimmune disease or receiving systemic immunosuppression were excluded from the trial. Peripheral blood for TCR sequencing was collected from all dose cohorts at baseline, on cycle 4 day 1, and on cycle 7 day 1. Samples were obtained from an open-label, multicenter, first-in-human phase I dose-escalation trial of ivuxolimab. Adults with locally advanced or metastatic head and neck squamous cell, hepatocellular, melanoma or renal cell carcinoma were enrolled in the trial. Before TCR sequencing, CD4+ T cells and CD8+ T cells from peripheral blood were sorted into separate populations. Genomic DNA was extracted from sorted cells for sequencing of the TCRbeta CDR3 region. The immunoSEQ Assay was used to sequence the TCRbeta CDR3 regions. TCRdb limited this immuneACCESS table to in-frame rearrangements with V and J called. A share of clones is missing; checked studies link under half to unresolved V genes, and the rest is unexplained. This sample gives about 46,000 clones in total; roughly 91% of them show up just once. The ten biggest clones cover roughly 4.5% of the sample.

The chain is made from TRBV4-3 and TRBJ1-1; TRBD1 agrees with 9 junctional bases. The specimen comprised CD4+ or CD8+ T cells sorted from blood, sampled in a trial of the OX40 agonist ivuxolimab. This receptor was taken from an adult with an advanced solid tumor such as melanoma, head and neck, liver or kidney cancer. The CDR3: CASSQRISTGGSNTEAFF. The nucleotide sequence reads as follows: TGCGCCAGCAGCCAACGAATTTCGACAGGGGGGTCGAACACTGAAGCTTTCTTT.